The 18 T cell receptor beta chains below all came from one sample that was sequenced in a study of cytomegalovirus exposure and HLA in healthy donors. 60 Vbeta and 13 Jbeta primers were used in PCR. Clones were read by immunoSEQ multiplex PCR, and TCRdb kept only the in-frame ones, dropping some. The sample gives roughly 150,000 clones, approximately 83% of which show up once; approximately 2.3% is in the top ten. The sample was PBMCs. These TCRs come from a male donor in good health and CMV-seronegative.

V usage is TRBV6-6 and J usage is TRBJ1-5; D unresolved. From germline, CDR1 is MNHNY and CDR2 SVGAGI (reference sequence). CDR3 length: 14 residues. V was cut by 0 bases and J by 4 bases, with 7 bases left in between. CDR3 protein: CASSYSSGNQPQHF. The CDR3 coding sequence is TGTGCCAGCAGTTACTCGTCCGGGAATCAGCCCCAGCATTTT.

The rearrangement links TRBV9 to TRBJ2-7; perhaps TRBD2 as D (5 bases). The CDR3 spans 11 residues. The V and J ends lost 4 bases and 7 bases respectively, with 9 bases between them. Germline CDR1 SGDLS, CDR2 YYNGEE. DNA for the CDR3: TGTGCCAGCAGCTCCTCGGGGGAGCAGTACTTC. Amino acids: CASSSSGEQYF.

This clone was observed once. This sequence joins TRBV5-1 and TRBJ2-7, with a possible D match to TRBD2 (5 bases). Between the trimmed V and J ends, which lost 0 bases and 6 bases, there was a span of 13 bases. This CDR3 is built from 14 residues. Per germline, CDR1 SGHRS and CDR2 YFSETQ. The CDR3 bases are TGCGCCAGCAGCTTGGAAGCGGTCCTACCCGAGCAGTACTTC. This encodes CASSLEAVLPEQYF.

The gene calls are TRBV7-2 and TRBJ1-2; a possible D gene is TRBD1 (6 bases). Germline lookup yields CDR1 SGHTA and CDR2 FQGNSA. This CDR3 is built from 15 residues. The V end lost 0 bases, the J end lost 4 bases, and 12 bases lay between the germline ends. CDR3 coding DNA: TGTGCCAGCAGCTTAGCTGGAGGGGGGGGCTATGGCTACACCTTC. This gives the protein CASSLAGGGGYGYTF.

The chain has TRBV5-6 and TRBJ1-4, with D uncertain. Trimming removed 4 bases at V and 8 bases at J, with 18 bases between. In germline, CDR1 is SGHDT, CDR2 YYEEEE. CDR3 length: 15 residues. Here the CDR3 DNA reads TGTGCCAGCAGCCGTTTTAGGGAGGGAAACGAAAAACTGTTTTTT. It codes for CASSRFREGNEKLFF.

This chain joins TRBV5-4 and TRBJ2-7; TRBD1 might be the D (5 bases). CDR3 size: 15 residues. CDR1 and CDR2 from the germline V gene are SGHNT and YYREEE (reference sequence). Trimming cost V 4 bases and J 1 base, with 15 bases left between them. DNA of the CDR3: TGTGCCAGCAGCCAAAGACAGTCATTGTCCTACGAGCAGTACTTC. Amino acid sequence: CASSQRQSLSYEQYF.

V usage is TRBV5-5 and J usage is TRBJ1-1; D is uncertain. Trimming cost V 4 bases and J 5 bases, with 18 bases left between them. CDR1 and CDR2 from the germline V gene are SGHKS and YYEKEE (reference sequence). The CDR3 runs 15 residues. CDR3 residues: CASSVPPYGGTEAFF. DNA of the CDR3: TGTGCCAGCAGCGTCCCCCCCTACGGCGGTACTGAAGCTTTCTTT.

V is TRBV6-5 and J is TRBJ2-7; 7 bases match TRBD2. Germline V gene sequence: CDR1 MNHEY, CDR2 SVGAGI. V was clipped by 0 bases and J by 2 bases; unmatched bases: 4. This CDR3 spans 15 amino acids. The CDR3: CASSYSGTKTYEQYF. In nucleotides, the CDR3 is TGTGCCAGCAGTTACTCAGGGACTAAAACCTACGAGCAGTACTTC.

The genes are TRBV7-6 and TRBJ2-5, with no clear D. This CDR3 has 12 residues. The germline V gene encodes CDR1 SGHVS and CDR2 FNYEAQ. V lost 4 bases and J 1 base, leaving 4 bases between the germline ends. The DNA of the CDR3 is TGTGCCAGCAGCTCTACCCAAGAGACCCAGTACTTC. This translates into CASSSTQETQYF.

The J gene is TRBJ2-7, the V gene TRBV10-3; tentative D call: TRBD1 (6 bases). The V and J ends lost 3 bases and 1 base respectively, with 16 bases between them. Germline CDR1 reads ENHRY; CDR2 reads SYGVKD. There are 16 residues in the CDR3. CDR3 sequence (DNA): TGTGCCATCAGTGAAACTGGGCAGGGGTGGTCCTACGAGCAGTACTTC. Its translation: CAISETGQGWSYEQYF.

The CDR3 protein is CASSQLAGGQETQYF. The CDR3 bases are TGTGCCAGCAGTCAACTAGCGGGAGGGCAAGAGACCCAGTACTTC. The chain has TRBV6-5 and TRBJ2-5; 13 positions agree with TRBD2. Germline V CDR1 and CDR2: MNHEY, SVGAGI. The CDR3 covers 15 residues. With V trimmed by 5 bases and J by 2 bases, 2 bases remained unmatched.

CDR3 nucleotide sequence: TGCGCCAGCAGCTTTGGGGCACTGTACACCGGGGAGCTGTTTTTT. As protein: CASSFGALYTGELFF. The chain links TRBV5-1 to TRBJ2-2, with TRBD1 as a possible D gene (5 bases). CDR1 and CDR2 from the germline V gene are SGHRS and YFSETQ. This CDR3 contains 15 residues. Trimming removed 2 bases from V and 3 bases from J, with 11 bases in between. Full variable domain (missing parts from reference TRBV5-1 and TRBJ2-2): KAGVTQTPRYLIKTRGQQVTLSCSPISGHRSVSWYQQTPGQGLQFLFEYFSETQRNKGNFPGRFSGRQFSNSRSEMNVSTLELGDSALYLCASSFGALYTGELFFGEGSRLTVL.

This clone occurred once. V usage is TRBV6-1 and J usage is TRBJ2-1; 8 bases match TRBD2. Germline assignment: CDR1 MNHNS and CDR2 SASEGT. The CDR3 loop spans 15 amino acids. V shed 6 bases, J shed 2 bases, and the junction held 6 bases outside the gene matches. This CDR3 reads CASSLPGLAYNEQFF. CDR3 DNA sequence: TGTGCCAGCAGCCTCCCGGGACTAGCCTACAATGAGCAGTTCTTC.

The V and J genes are TRBV29-1 and TRBJ2-7, with 11 nucleotides matching TRBD1. Germline V gene sequence: CDR1 SQVTM, CDR2 ANQGSEA. CDR3 length: 15 amino acids. V shed 2 bases and J 6 bases; nucleotides not matched to a gene: 9. The CDR3 DNA is TGCAGCGTTGAATCTACCGGGACAGGGGGACGCGAGCAGTACTTC. Translated, it gives CSVESTGTGGREQYF.

The chain combines TRBV27 with TRBJ2-1; 9 bases agree with TRBD2. The V gene's germline CDR1 is MNHEY and CDR2 SMNVEV (reference sequence). V was pared by 5 bases and J by 7 bases, with 12 bases of the junction left unmatched. The CDR3 loop spans 16 amino acids. CDR3 nucleotide sequence: TGTGCCAGCAGTCTCGGGACTAGCCCGGTCCAAAATGAGCAGTTCTTC. Translation gives CASSLGTSPVQNEQFF.

The chain is built from TRBV7-9 and TRBJ1-6; maybe TRBD1 (5 bases). This CDR3 has 13 residues. V dropped 5 bases and J dropped 13 bases, with 15 bases sitting between them. Germline V lookup: CDR1 SEHNR, CDR2 FQNEAQ (reference sequence). The CDR3 reads CASSPDTLGPLHF. In nucleotides, the CDR3 is TGTGCCAGCAGCCCGGACACTCTGGGGCCCCTCCACTTT.

This chain uses TRBV6-5 with TRBJ1-2; 8 bases fit TRBD1. CDR1 and CDR2 from the germline V gene are MNHEY and SVGAGI. After removal of 6 bases from V and 7 bases from J, the junction contained 10 bases not matched to a gene. There are 14 residues in the CDR3. The CDR3 sequence: CASSLQGALGGYTF. The CDR3 DNA is TGTGCCAGCAGCCTGCAGGGGGCTCTGGGTGGCTACACCTTC.

This clone was recorded only once. The chain couples TRBV30 to TRBJ1-2, with D perhaps TRBD1 (5 bases). V was trimmed by 5 bases and J by 6 bases, leaving 10 bases between them. There are 11 residues in the CDR3. The germline V gene has CDR1 GTSNPN and CDR2 SVGIG (reference sequence). CDR3 residues: CAWLGVDGYTF. For the CDR3, the DNA is TGTGCCTGGTTAGGGGTGGATGGCTACACCTTC.